Each of the 10 T cell receptor beta chains below was sequenced from the same sample in a study. TCRdb re-derived calls from the 5' RACE reads in MiXCR, one entry per CDR3 protein. The sample records roughly 56,000 distinct CDR3 sequences, more than 25% being singletons. Material: tumor-infiltrating naive CD4+ T cells sorted from the breast tumor. As for subset: naive CD4+ T cells, CD4+CD45RA+CD25-. Every receptor here comes from a female donor with breast cancer.

About this clonotype: It may be a read error: a sequence one base away is much more abundant. The rearrangement links TRBV20-1 to TRBJ2-4; weak D call: TRBD2 (6 bases). Germline V gene sequence: CDR1 DFQATT, CDR2 SNEGSKA (reference sequence). This CDR3 is 13 amino acids long. Written as DNA, the CDR3 is TGCAGGGCGGGCGGGGATGGCCGGAACATTCAGTACTTC. Its protein product is CRAGGDGRNIQYF.

This clonotype was counted a single time. The chain couples TRBV7-2 to TRBJ2-7; D is uncertain. CDR1 and CDR2 from the germline V gene are SGHTA and FQGNSA. With 1 base removed from V and 3 bases from J, the gap between germline ends came to 16 bases. The CDR3 sequence is 16 residues long. The CDR3 nucleotides read TGTGCCAGCAGCTTAGAGACCGCCGCCCTAATCTACGAGCAGTACTTC. It yields the protein CASSLETAALIYEQYF.

V gene TRBV13 combines with J gene TRBJ2-5; unclear D gene. Germline V gives CDR1 PRHDT, CDR2 FYEKMQ (reference sequence). The CDR3 sequence is 14 residues long. Trimming shortened V by 0 bases and J by 5 bases, and 10 bases separated the two germline ends. The CDR3 sequence is CASSLGTVEETQYF. CDR3 bases: TGTGCCAGCAGCTTAGGTACGGTGGAGGAGACCCAGTACTTC. Full variable domain (rest looked up from reference TRBV13 and TRBJ2-5): AAGVIQSPRHLIKEKRETATLKCYPIPRHDTVYWYQQGPGQDPQFLISFYEKMQSDKGSIPDRFSAQQFSDYHSELNMSSLELGDSALYFCASSLGTVEETQYFGPGTRLLVL.

Remarks on this clonotype: This may arise from a read error, as a much more abundant clone is one base away. The genes are TRBV6-2 or TRBV6-3 and TRBJ1-2; the match to TRBD1 covers 9 bases. This CDR3 is built from 14 residues. The germline V gene has CDR1 MNHEY and CDR2 SVGEGT. CDR3 region: CTSRDRGIPRGYTF. The DNA of the CDR3 is TGTACCAGCCGCGACAGGGGGATTCCGCGAGGCTACACCTTC.

The chain employs TRBV6-6 and TRBJ2-7; D call uncertain. Looked up from germline, CDR1 is MNHNY and CDR2 is SVGAGI (reference sequence). V lost 7 bases to trimming and J lost 0 bases, with 13 bases between them. The CDR3 loop spans 14 amino acids. CDR3 residues: CASTLSAASYEQYF. For the CDR3, the DNA is TGTGCCAGCACCCTCAGCGCAGCCTCCTACGAGCAGTACTTC.

This clonotype occurred once. The chain has TRBV25-1 and TRBJ1-1; D remains unclear. Trimming removed 1 base from V and 0 bases from J, with 9 bases in between. The CDR3 has 15 residues. Germline CDR1 is MGHDK and CDR2 is SYGVNS. The chain's CDR3 is CASSESAGMNTEAFF. The CDR3, as DNA: TGTGCCAGCAGTGAATCAGCTGGGATGAACACTGAAGCTTTCTTT.

At least ten counts were recorded for this clonotype. The rearrangement joins TRBV12-3 or TRBV12-4 to TRBJ2-2; 8 positions match TRBD1. The CDR3 is made up of 14 amino acids. J gave up 7 bases and V 3 bases, and 4 bases lay outside the gene matches. CDR3 DNA sequence: TGTGCCAGCAGTTTTGCAGGGGGCCACGGGGAGCTGTTTTTT. Protein product: CASSFAGGHGELFF.

This clonotype has a single count. Given a much more abundant clone one base away, this may be a read error. The chain combines TRBV5-1 with TRBJ1-5; weak D call: TRBD1 (5 bases). The CDR3 length is 14 residues. Looked up from germline, CDR1 is SGHRS and CDR2 is YFSETQ. CDR3 nucleotides: TGCACCAGCAGCTGGGAGGGACCAAATCAGCCCCAGCATTTT. Its protein is CTSSWEGPNQPQHF.

The chain is built from TRBV7-9 and TRBJ2-3, with 7 positions matching TRBD2. V shed 4 bases and J 2 bases; nucleotides not matched to a gene: 6. The germline V gene has CDR1 SEHNR and CDR2 FQNEAQ (reference sequence). The CDR3 has 15 amino acids. The CDR3 loop is CASSYPAGLTDTQYF. CDR3 DNA sequence: TGTGCCAGCAGCTACCCAGCGGGGCTCACAGATACGCAGTATTTT.

The chain links TRBV20-1 to TRBJ1-2, with 7 bases lining up with TRBD1. V lost 1 base and J lost 3; bases outside the gene matches: 5. The length of the CDR3 is 14 residues. Germline CDR1 reads DFQATT; CDR2 reads SNEGSKA (reference sequence). The CDR3 DNA reads as TGCAGTGCTAGAGTTCGAGGGGGCCACTATGGCTACACCTTC. Amino acid sequence: CSARVRGGHYGYTF.